The source of this TCR beta chain is a study of naive and memory T cell subsets. CD8 T cells were positively selected from what remained after CD4 positive selection. Both TRBC1 and TRBC2 were covered by a beta constant-region primer of two equimolar oligonucleotides. Ligated cDNA was amplified by four rounds of PCR with nested alpha and beta constant-region primers and SP2. TCRdb recomputed calls from the UMI-ligation and nested PCR reads with MiXCR, one row per CDR3 protein. The sample has around 130,000 distinct CDR3 sequences; 35% to 40% are singletons. The V gene end was trimmed by 3 bases and the J gene end by 3 bases; junction bases not matched to a gene: 14. The germline gives CDR1 LGHNA, CDR2 YSLEER. There are 19 residues in the CDR3.

The specimen was central memory CD4+ T cells from blood. The chain is built from TRBV4-3 and TRBJ2-2, with TRBD2 identical over 9 bases. This receptor was taken from a human donor in good health. CDR3 coding DNA: TGCGCCAGCAGCCAGTCTCGGACTAGCGCTCGGGCCCACACCGGGGAGCTGTTTTTT. It yields the protein CASSQSRTSARAHTGELFF.